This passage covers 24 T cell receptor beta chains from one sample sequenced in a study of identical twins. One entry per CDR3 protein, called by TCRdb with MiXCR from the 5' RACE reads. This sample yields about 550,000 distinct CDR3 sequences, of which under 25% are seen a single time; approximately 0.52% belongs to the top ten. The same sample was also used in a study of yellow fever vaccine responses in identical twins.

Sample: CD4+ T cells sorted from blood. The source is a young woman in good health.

The CDR3 bases are TGTGCCAGTACCCTAGGGGTGACTAGCGTTTTTCCCGGGGAGCTGTTTTTT. It translates to CASTLGVTSVFPGELFF. V is TRBV19 and J is TRBJ2-2; TRBD2 aligns across 8 bases. Looked up from germline, CDR1 is LNHDA and CDR2 is SQIVND (reference sequence). This CDR3 region has 17 residues. The trim removed 7 bases at V and 6 bases at J, leaving 16 bases unmatched.

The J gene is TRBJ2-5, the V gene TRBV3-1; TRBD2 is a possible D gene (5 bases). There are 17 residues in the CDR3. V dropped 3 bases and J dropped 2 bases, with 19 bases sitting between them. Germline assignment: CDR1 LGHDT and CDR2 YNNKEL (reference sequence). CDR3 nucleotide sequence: TGTGCCAGCAGCCACTACGCTCCCGCGAGGGCACAAGAGACCCAGTACTTC. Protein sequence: CASSHYAPARAQETQYF.

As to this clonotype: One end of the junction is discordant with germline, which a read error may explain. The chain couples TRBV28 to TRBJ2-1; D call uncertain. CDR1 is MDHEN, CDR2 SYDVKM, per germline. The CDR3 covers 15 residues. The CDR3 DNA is TGCGCCAGCAGTTTAGGGTCCAGGCCTGACAATGAGCAGTTCTTC. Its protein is CASSLGSRPDNEQFF.

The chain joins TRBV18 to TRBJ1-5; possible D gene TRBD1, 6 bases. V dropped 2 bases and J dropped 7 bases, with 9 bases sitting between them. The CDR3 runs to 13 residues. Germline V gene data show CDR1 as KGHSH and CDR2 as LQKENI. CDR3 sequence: CASSPGDIQPQHF. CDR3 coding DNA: TGTGCCAGCTCACCAGGGGACATACAGCCCCAGCATTTT.

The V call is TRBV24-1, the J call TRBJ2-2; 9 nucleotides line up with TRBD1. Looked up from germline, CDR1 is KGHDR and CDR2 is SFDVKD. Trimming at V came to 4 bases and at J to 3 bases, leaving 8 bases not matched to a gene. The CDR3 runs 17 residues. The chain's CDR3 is CATSDPGGTGHTGELFF. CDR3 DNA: TGTGCCACCAGTGACCCCGGGGGGACAGGGCACACCGGGGAGCTGTTTTTT.

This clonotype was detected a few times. The CDR3 region is CASSLFGTSGTDTQYF. In DNA, the CDR3 is TGTGCCAGCAGCTTGTTTGGGACTAGCGGCACAGATACGCAGTATTTT. The chain links TRBV5-6 to TRBJ2-3, with 10 bases fitting TRBD2. Germline V CDR1 and CDR2: SGHDT, YYEEEE. The CDR3 has 16 residues. Trimming took 1 base from V and 1 from J; bases not matched to a gene: 3.

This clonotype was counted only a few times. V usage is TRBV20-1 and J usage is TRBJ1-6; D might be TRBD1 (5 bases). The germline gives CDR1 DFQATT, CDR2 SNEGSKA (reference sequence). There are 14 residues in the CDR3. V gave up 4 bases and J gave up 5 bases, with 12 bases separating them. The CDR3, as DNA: TGCAGTGCTATTCAGGGTAACGATAATTCACCCCTCCACTTT. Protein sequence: CSAIQGNDNSPLHF.

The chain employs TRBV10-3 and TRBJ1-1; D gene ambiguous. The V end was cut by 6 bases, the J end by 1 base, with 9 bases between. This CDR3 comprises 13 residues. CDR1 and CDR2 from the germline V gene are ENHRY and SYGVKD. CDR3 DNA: TGTGCCATCAGACCACAGCCGAACACTGAAGCTTTCTTT. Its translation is CAIRPQPNTEAFF.

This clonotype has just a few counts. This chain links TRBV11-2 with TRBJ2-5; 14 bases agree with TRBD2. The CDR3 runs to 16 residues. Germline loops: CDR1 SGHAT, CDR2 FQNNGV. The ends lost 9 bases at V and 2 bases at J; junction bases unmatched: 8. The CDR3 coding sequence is TGTGCCAGTACCGGGACTAGCGGGAGCCGTCAAGAGACCCAGTACTTC. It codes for CASTGTSGSRQETQYF.

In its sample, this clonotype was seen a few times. For the CDR3, the DNA is TGTGCCACCAGCACCCGGACTAGCGTTTACAATGAGCAGTTCTTC. Translation gives CATSTRTSVYNEQFF. This sequence joins TRBV15 and TRBJ2-1; 9 bases map to TRBD2. CDR1 and CDR2 from the germline V gene are LNHNV and YYDKDF (reference sequence). Trimming removed 4 bases from V and 4 bases from J; junction bases left unmatched: 5. The CDR3 has 15 residues.

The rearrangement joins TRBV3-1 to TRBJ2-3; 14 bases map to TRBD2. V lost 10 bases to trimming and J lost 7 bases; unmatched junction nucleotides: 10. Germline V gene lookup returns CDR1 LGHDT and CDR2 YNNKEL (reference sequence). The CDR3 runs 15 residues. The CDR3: CATGTSGGKANTQYF. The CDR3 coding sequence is TGTGCCACCGGGACTAGCGGGGGCAAGGCTAATACGCAGTATTTT.

The CDR3: CASSPGTASYNEQFF. In DNA, the CDR3 is TGTGCCAGCTCACCGGGGACCGCGTCCTACAATGAGCAGTTCTTC. The V call is TRBV18, the J call TRBJ2-1; D could derive from TRBD1 or TRBD2 (5 bases each). V lost 3 bases, J lost 1 base, and 10 bases lay in between. The CDR3 has 15 residues. Germline V gene lookup returns CDR1 KGHSH and CDR2 LQKENI.

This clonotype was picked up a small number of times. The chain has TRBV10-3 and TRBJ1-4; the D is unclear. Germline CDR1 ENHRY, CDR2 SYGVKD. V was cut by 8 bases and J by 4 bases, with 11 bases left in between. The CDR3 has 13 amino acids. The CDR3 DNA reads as TGTGCCATCCAGGCCACCAATAATGAAAAACTGTTTTTT. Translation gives CAIQATNNEKLFF.

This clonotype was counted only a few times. DNA of the CDR3: TGTGCCAGTTATAGCGGGAGGCGCACCGGGGAGCTGTTTTTT. Amino acids: CASYSGRRTGELFF. This chain joins TRBV28 and TRBJ2-2; 10 nucleotides match TRBD2. V was pared by 9 bases and J by 4 bases, with 5 bases of the junction left unmatched. Germline loops: CDR1 MDHEN, CDR2 SYDVKM. This CDR3 comprises 14 residues. The whole variable domain, remainder taken from reference TRBV28 and TRBJ2-2, is DVKVTQSSRYLVKRTGEKVFLECVQDMDHENMFWYRQDPGLGLRLIYFSYDVKMKEKGDIPEGYSVSREKKERFSLILESASTNQTSMYLCASYSGRRTGELFFGEGSRLTVL.

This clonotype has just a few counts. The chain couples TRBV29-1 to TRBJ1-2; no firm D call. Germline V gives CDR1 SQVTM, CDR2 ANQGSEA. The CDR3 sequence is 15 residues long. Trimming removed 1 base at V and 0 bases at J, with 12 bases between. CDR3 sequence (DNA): TGCAGCGTTGAAGCCCAGCAGCATTCTAACTATGGCTACACCTTC. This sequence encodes CSVEAQQHSNYGYTF. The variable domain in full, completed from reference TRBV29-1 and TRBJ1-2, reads SAVISQKPSRDICQRGTSLTIQCQVDSQVTMMFWYRQQPGQSLTLIATANQGSEATYESGFVIDKFPISRPNLTFSTLTVSNMSPEDSSIYLCSVEAQQHSNYGYTFGSGTRLTVV.

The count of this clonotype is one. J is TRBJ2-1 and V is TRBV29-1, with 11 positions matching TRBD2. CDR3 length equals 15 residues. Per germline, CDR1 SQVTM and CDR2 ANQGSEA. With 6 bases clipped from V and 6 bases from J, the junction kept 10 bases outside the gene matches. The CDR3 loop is CSVRLAGSYLNEQFF. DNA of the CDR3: TGCAGCGTACGACTAGCGGGGTCCTATCTCAATGAGCAGTTCTTC.

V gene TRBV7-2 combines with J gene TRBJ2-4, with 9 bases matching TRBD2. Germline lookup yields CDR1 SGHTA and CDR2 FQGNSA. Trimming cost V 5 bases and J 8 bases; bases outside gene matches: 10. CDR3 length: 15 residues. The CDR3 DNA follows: TGTGCCAGCAGCACCCAGGCGGGGGGGATCGACATTCAGTACTTC. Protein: CASSTQAGGIDIQYF.

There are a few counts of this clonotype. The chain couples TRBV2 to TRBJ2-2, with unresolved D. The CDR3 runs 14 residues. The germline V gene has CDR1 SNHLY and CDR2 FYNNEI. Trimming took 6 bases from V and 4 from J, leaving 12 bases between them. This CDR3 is CASREPVPTGELFF. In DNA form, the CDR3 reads TGTGCCAGCAGGGAGCCAGTCCCCACCGGGGAGCTGTTTTTT. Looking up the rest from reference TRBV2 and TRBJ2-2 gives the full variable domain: EPEVTQTPSHQVTQMGQEVILRCVPISNHLYFYWYRQILGQKVEFLVSFYNNEISEKSEIFDDQFSVERPDGSNFTLKIRSTKLEDSAMYFCASREPVPTGELFFGEGSRLTVL.

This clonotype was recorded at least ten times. The CDR3 loop reads CASSQGSANTEAFF. The CDR3 DNA follows: TGCGCCAGCAGCCAAGGGTCCGCGAACACTGAAGCTTTCTTT. The rearrangement joins TRBV4-1 to TRBJ1-1; D ambiguous. Germline assignment: CDR1 MGHRA and CDR2 YSYEKL. Trimming removed 1 base at V and 1 base at J, with 7 bases between. The length of the CDR3 is 14 residues.

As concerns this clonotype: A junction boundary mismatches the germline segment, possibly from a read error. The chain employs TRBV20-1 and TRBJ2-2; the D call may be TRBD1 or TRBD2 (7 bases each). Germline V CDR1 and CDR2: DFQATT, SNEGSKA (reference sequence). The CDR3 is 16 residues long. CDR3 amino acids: CCASGPRGGGTGELFF. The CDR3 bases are TGCTGTGCTAGCGGACCCAGGGGGGGAGGCACCGGGGAGCTGTTTTTT.

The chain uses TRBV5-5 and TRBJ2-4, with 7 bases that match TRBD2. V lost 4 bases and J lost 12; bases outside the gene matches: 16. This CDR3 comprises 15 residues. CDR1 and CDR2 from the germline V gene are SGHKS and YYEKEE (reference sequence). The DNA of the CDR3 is TGTGCCAGCAGCACCGGGACTACCTCCTCGACGGCTCAGTACTTC. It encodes CASSTGTTSSTAQYF. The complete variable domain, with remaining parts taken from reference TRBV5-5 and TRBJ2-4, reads DAGVTQSPTHLIKTRGQQVTLRCSPISGHKSVSWYQQVLGQGPQFIFQYYEKEERGRGNFPDRFSARQFPNYSSELNVNALLLGDSALYLCASSTGTTSSTAQYFGAGTRLSVL.

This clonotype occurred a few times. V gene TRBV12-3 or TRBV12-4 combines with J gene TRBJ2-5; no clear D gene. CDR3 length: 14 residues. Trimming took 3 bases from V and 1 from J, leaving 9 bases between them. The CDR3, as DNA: TGTGCCAGCAGTTTGGACCGACTCCAAGAGACCCAGTACTTC. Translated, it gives CASSLDRLQETQYF.

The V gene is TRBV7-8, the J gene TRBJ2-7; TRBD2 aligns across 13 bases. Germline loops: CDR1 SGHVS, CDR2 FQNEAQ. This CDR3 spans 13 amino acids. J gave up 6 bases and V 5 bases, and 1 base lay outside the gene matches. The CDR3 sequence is CASSRTSGSEQYF. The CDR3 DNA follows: TGTGCCAGCAGCCGGACTAGCGGGAGCGAGCAGTACTTC.

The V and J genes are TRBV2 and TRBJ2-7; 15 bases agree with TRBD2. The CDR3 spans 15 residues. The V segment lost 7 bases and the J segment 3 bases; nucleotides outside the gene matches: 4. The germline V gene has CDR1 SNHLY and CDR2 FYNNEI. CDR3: CASTPGLAGGYEQYF. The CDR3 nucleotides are TGTGCCAGCACCCCGGGACTAGCGGGAGGCTACGAGCAGTACTTC.